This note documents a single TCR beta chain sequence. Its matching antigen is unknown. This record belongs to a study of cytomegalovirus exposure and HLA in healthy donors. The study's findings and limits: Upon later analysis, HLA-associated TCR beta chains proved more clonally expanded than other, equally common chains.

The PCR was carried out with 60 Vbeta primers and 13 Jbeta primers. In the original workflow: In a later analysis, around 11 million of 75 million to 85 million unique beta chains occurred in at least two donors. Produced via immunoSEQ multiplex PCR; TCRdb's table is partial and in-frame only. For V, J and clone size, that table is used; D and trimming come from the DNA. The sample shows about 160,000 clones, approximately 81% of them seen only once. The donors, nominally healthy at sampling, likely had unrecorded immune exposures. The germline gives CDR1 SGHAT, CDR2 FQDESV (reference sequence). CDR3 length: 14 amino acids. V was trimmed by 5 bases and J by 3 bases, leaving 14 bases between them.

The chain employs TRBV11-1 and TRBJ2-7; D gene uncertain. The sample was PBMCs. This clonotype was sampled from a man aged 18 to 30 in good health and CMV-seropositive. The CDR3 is CASSPHALIYEQYF. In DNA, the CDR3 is TGTGCCAGCAGCCCCCACGCCCTAATCTACGAGCAGTACTTC.